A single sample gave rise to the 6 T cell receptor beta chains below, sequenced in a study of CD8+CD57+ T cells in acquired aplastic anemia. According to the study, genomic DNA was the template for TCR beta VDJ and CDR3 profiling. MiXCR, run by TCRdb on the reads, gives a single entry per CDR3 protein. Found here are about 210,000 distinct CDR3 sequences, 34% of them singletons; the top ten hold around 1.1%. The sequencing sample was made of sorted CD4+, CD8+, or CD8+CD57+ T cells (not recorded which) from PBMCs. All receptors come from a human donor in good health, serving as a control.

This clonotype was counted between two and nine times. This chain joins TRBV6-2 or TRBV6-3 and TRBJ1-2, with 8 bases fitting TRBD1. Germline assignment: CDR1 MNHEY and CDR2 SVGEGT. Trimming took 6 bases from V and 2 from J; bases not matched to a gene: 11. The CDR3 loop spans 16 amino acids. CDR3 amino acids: CASRGGTGGFNYGYTF. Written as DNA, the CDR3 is TGTGCCAGCAGGGGGGGAACAGGGGGTTTCAACTATGGCTACACCTTC.

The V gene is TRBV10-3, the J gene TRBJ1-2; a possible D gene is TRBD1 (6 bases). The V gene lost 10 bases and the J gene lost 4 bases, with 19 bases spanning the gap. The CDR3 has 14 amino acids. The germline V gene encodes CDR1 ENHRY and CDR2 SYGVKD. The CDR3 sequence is CASIDGGRSYGYTF. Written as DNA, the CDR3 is TGTGCCAGCATTGACGGGGGGCGAAGCTATGGCTACACCTTC.

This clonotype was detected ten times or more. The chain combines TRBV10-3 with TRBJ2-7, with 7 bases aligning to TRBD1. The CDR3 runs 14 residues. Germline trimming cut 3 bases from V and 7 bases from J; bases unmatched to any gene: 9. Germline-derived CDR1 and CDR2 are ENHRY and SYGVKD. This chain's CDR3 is CAISDLGGIEEQYF. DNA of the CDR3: TGTGCCATCAGTGATCTAGGGGGCATTGAAGAGCAGTACTTC.

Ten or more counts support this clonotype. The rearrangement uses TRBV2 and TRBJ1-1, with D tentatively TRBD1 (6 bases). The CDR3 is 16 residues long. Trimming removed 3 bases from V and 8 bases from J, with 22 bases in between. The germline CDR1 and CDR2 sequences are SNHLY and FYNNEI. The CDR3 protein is CASSDFGQTLIREAFF. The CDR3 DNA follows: TGTGCCAGCAGTGATTTCGGACAGACACTCATAAGAGAAGCTTTCTTT.

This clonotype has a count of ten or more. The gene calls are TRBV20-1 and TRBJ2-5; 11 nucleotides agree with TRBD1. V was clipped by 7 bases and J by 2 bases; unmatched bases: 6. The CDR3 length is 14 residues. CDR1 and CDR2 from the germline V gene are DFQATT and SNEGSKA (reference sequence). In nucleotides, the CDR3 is TGCAGTGTGAGGGACAGGGGGGGGCAAGAGACCCAGTACTTC. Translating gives CSVRDRGGQETQYF.

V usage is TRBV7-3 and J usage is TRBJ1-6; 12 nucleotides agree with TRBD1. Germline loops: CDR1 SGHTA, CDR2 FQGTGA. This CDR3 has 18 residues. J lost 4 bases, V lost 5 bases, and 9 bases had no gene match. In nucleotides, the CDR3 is TGTGCCAGCAGCAAGAGCGGGACAGGGGGCTATTATAATTCACCCCTCCACTTT. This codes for CASSKSGTGGYYNSPLHF.